Shown below are 22 T cell receptor beta chains from a single sample sequenced in a study of blood T cells in healthy people across ages. Sample-barcoded 5' priming and a J-beta primer mix drove a second PCR of roughly 6 to 12 cycles. Using its own MiXCR run on the 5' RACE reads, TCRdb lists one record per CDR3 protein. The sample has 1.4 million to 1.5 million distinct CDR3 sequences; roughly 45% are singletons. Source material: blood. The receptors originated from a woman aged 18-30 years in good health.

The chain couples TRBV20-1 to TRBJ2-3; D ambiguous. Trimming shortened V by 3 bases and J by 5 bases, and 6 bases separated the two germline ends. CDR3 length equals 11 residues. The germline gives CDR1 DFQATT, CDR2 SNEGSKA (reference sequence). The CDR3 DNA is TGCAGTGCTAGTTGGATAGATACGCAGTATTTT. This encodes CSASWIDTQYF.

The chain employs TRBV24-1 and TRBJ2-2; 8 nucleotides match TRBD1. The ends lost 3 bases at V and 6 bases at J; junction bases unmatched: 8. The CDR3 has 16 amino acids. Germline V lookup: CDR1 KGHDR, CDR2 SFDVKD. The CDR3 nucleotides read TGTGCCACCAGTGATAGGGGAAGGACAGGGTCCGGGGAGCTGTTTTTT. This gives the protein CATSDRGRTGSGELFF.

The rearrangement uses TRBV10-2 and TRBJ1-5, with 7 bases aligning to TRBD1. Looked up from germline, CDR1 is WSHSY and CDR2 is SAAADI. The CDR3 length is 15 residues. The V segment lost 6 bases and the J segment 6 bases; nucleotides outside the gene matches: 11. CDR3 loop: CASRRDSEVSQPQHF. CDR3 sequence (DNA): TGCGCCAGCAGGAGGGACAGTGAGGTCAGTCAGCCCCAGCATTTT.

The chain employs TRBV25-1 and TRBJ2-3; 8 bases are shared with TRBD2. The CDR3 consists of 15 residues. Germline loops: CDR1 MGHDK, CDR2 SYGVNS. V dropped 2 bases and J dropped 3; count of bases not matched to a gene: 4. CDR3 sequence: CASSERGGGTDTQYF. In DNA form, the CDR3 reads TGTGCCAGCAGTGAACGGGGCGGGGGGACAGATACGCAGTATTTT.

This clonotype has more than one count but fewer than ten. The rearrangement joins TRBV7-9 to TRBJ2-1, with D unclear. In germline, CDR1 is SEHNR, CDR2 FQNEAQ (reference sequence). The CDR3 runs 15 residues. V lost 5 bases and J lost 0, with 11 bases in between. DNA for the CDR3: TGTGCCAGCAGCCCGCAAGAGCGCTCCTACAATGAGCAGTTCTTC. It specifies CASSPQERSYNEQFF.

This clonotype has only a few counts. V is TRBV12-3 or TRBV12-4 and J is TRBJ2-5, with 7 bases fitting TRBD1. V lost 2 bases and J lost 2; bases outside the gene matches: 5. CDR3 length equals 15 residues. The CDR3 DNA reads as TGTGCCAGCAGTTTATTGGGGACAGCACAAGAGACCCAGTACTTC. Amino acids: CASSLLGTAQETQYF.

In this sample, this clonotype turned up a few times. The rearrangement joins TRBV15 to TRBJ1-5; D call uncertain. The germline V and J ends were trimmed by 0 bases and 3 bases, with 3 bases remaining between them. Per germline, CDR1 LNHNV and CDR2 YYDKDF (reference sequence). The CDR3 is 13 residues long. The CDR3 spells CATSREPNQPQHF. In nucleotides, the CDR3 is TGTGCCACCAGCAGAGAACCCAATCAGCCCCAGCATTTT.

Only a few counts were recorded for this clonotype. The genes are TRBV12-3 or TRBV12-4 and TRBJ2-1; 8 positions agree with TRBD2. There are 16 residues in the CDR3. V lost 6 bases to trimming and J lost 2 bases; unmatched junction nucleotides: 9. In DNA, the CDR3 is TGTGCCAGCAGATATCTCCGGGAGGGCCCCTACAATGAGCAGTTCTTC. This encodes CASRYLREGPYNEQFF.

Points on this clonotype: Relative to the germline gene, one junction end is altered; a read error may explain this. The chain combines TRBV25-1 with TRBJ2-5; 8 bases align to TRBD1. The CDR3 is 15 amino acids. In germline, CDR1 is MGHDK, CDR2 SYGVNS. DNA for the CDR3: TGTGCCAGCAGTGAATTGGACAGGGAGGAAGAGGCCCAGTACTTC. Its protein is CASSELDREEEAQYF.

The CDR3 loop is CASMLQDSNQPQHF. For the CDR3, the DNA is TGTGCCAGCATGTTACAGGACAGCAATCAGCCCCAGCATTTT. This rearrangement joins TRBV6-6 to TRBJ1-5; weak D call: TRBD1 (5 bases). Germline CDR1 is MNHNY and CDR2 is SVGAGI (reference sequence). V lost 7 bases, J lost 1 base, and 11 bases lay in between. The CDR3 runs 14 residues.

The count of this clonotype is one. At one end, the junction sequence differs from germline, possibly due to a read error. The genes are TRBV5-1 and TRBJ2-7; maybe TRBD2 (6 bases). The J call may be in error: the DNA end matches TRBJ2-5 better. CDR3 length equals 15 residues. Germline V CDR1 and CDR2: SGHRS, YFSETQ. CDR3 sequence (DNA): TGCGTCAGCAGCCGCAGGGACTCTCGCACGGAGACCCAGTACTTC. It is translated as CVSSRRDSRTETQYF.

The J gene is TRBJ2-4, the V gene TRBV5-6, with 9 bases fitting TRBD1. The germline V gene encodes CDR1 SGHDT and CDR2 YYEEEE. The length of the CDR3 is 16 residues. The J segment lost 3 bases and the V segment lost 3 bases, leaving 7 bases of the junction unmatched. This chain's CDR3 is CASSSRDRVDKNIQYF. CDR3 DNA sequence: TGTGCCAGCAGCTCCCGGGACAGGGTAGACAAAAACATTCAGTACTTC.

The chain combines TRBV10-1 with TRBJ1-1; D is unclear. The CDR3 covers 13 residues. V was clipped by 4 bases and J by 6 bases, with 12 bases between them. Germline V gene sequence: CDR1 WNHNN, CDR2 SYGVQD (reference sequence). The CDR3 DNA follows: TGCGCCAGCAGTGTGGACTCTCGGGCTGAAGCTTTCTTT. Translation gives CASSVDSRAEAFF.

The J gene is TRBJ2-1, the V gene TRBV19, with D possibly being TRBD1 (6 bases). This CDR3 comprises 12 residues. Trimming took 10 bases from V and 5 from J, leaving 12 bases between them. CDR1 and CDR2 from the germline V gene are LNHDA and SQIVND (reference sequence). The CDR3 sequence is CAIPRQDNEQFF. The CDR3 DNA reads TGTGCCATACCCAGACAGGACAATGAGCAGTTCTTC.

The J gene is TRBJ1-2, the V gene TRBV27; 7 positions agree with TRBD1. Trimming at V came to 7 bases and at J to 8 bases, leaving 7 bases not matched to a gene. Germline CDR1 is MNHEY and CDR2 is SMNVEV (reference sequence). This CDR3 spans 12 amino acids. CDR3 DNA: TGTGCCAGCAAGAAAGGGGGCTCGGGCTACACCTTC. Translation: CASKKGGSGYTF.

Concerning this clonotype: A read error may produce the germline difference seen at one junction end. The gene calls are TRBV2 and TRBJ2-1, with D hard to call. With the DNA end fitting TRBJ2-7 better, the J assignment may be wrong. CDR3 size: 13 residues. Germline V CDR1 and CDR2: SNHLY, FYNNEI. CDR3 amino acids: CAGSLGPYNEQYF. The CDR3 nucleotides read TGTGCCGGCAGTTTAGGGCCATACAATGAGCAGTACTTC.

Note on this clonotype: Relative to the germline gene, one junction end is altered; a read error may explain this. This chain uses TRBV20-1 with TRBJ1-6; possibly TRBD1 for D (6 bases). The CDR3 length is 17 residues. CDR1 is DFQATT and CDR2 is SNEGSKA in the germline V gene (reference sequence). The CDR3 DNA reads TGCAGTGCTAGAGACCTTAACCAGGGGCTGGGTAATTCACCCCCCCACTTT. Its protein product is CSARDLNQGLGNSPPHF.

This clonotype was picked up a small number of times. This chain's CDR3 is CASSAGTGYVHGYTF. CDR3 DNA: TGCGCCAGCAGCGCCGGGACAGGGTATGTCCATGGCTACACCTTC. V gene TRBV5-1 combines with J gene TRBJ1-2; 9 nucleotides agree with TRBD1. The V segment lost 4 bases and the J segment 6 bases; nucleotides outside the gene matches: 10. The CDR3 spans 15 residues. Germline V lookup: CDR1 SGHRS, CDR2 YFSETQ.

The J gene is TRBJ2-7, the V gene TRBV20-1; 7 nucleotides match TRBD2. The V and J ends lost 2 bases and 2 bases, in that order; junction bases with no gene match: 12. Germline V gives CDR1 DFQATT, CDR2 SNEGSKA (reference sequence). The CDR3 consists of 16 residues. CDR3 region: CSARSEGRESPYEQYF. As DNA, the CDR3 is TGCAGTGCTAGATCGGAAGGGCGGGAGTCCCCCTACGAGCAGTACTTC.

The V gene is TRBV6-6, the J gene TRBJ1-6; maybe TRBD1 (6 bases). CDR3 length equals 16 residues. CDR1 is MNHNY, CDR2 SVGAGI, per germline (reference sequence). V shed 0 bases and J shed 10 bases, with 16 bases lying between them. The CDR3 coding sequence is TGTGCCAGCAGTTACTCGAATCCAGGGGCGGGCTCACCCCTCCACTTT. Translated: CASSYSNPGAGSPLHF.

The genes are TRBV27 and TRBJ1-4, with D uncertain. Trimming stripped 5 bases from V and 8 bases from J, with 9 bases between. Per the germline V gene, CDR1 is MNHEY and CDR2 is SMNVEV (reference sequence). This CDR3 has 12 residues. CDR3 nucleotide sequence: TGTGCCAGCAGTCTTCTGAAGGAAAAACTGTTTTTT. It yields the protein CASSLLKEKLFF.

The V gene is TRBV6-1, the J gene TRBJ1-2; a weak D match, TRBD1 (5 bases). The CDR3 is 13 residues long. V was trimmed by 3 bases and J by 3 bases, leaving 8 bases between them. Per germline, CDR1 MNHNS and CDR2 SASEGT. The CDR3 region is CASSETEYYGYTF. CDR3 DNA sequence: TGTGCCAGCAGTGAGACAGAGTACTATGGCTACACCTTC.